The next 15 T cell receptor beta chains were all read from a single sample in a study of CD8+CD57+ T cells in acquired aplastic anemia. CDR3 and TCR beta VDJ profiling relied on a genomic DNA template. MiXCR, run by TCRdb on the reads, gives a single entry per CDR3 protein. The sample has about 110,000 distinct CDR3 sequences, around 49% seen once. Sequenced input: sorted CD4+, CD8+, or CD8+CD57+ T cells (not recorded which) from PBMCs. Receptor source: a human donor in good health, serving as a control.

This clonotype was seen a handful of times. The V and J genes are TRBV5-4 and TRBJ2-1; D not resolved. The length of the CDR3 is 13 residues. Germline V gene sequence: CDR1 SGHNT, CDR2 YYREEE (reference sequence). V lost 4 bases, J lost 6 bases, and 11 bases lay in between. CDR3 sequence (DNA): TGTGCCAGCAGCCCCACCCTTTTCAATGAGCAGTTCTTC. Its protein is CASSPTLFNEQFF. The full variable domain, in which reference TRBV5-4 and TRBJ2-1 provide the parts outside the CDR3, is ETGVTQSPTHLIKTRGQQVTLRCSSQSGHNTVSWYQQALGQGPQFIFQYYREEENGRGNFPPRFSGLQFPNYSSELNVNALELDDSALYLCASSPTLFNEQFFGPGTRLTVL.

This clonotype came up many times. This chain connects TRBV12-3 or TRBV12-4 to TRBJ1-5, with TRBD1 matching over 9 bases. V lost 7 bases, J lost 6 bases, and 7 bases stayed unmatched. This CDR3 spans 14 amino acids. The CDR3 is CASTGTGLLQPQHF. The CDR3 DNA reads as TGTGCCAGCACCGGGACAGGGCTCCTTCAGCCCCAGCATTTT.

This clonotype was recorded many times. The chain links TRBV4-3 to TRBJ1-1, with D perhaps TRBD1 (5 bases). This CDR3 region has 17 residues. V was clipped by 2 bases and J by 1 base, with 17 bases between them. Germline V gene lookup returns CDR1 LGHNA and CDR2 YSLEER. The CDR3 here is CASSQFGGETTNTEAFF. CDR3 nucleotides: TGCGCCAGCAGCCAATTTGGGGGAGAAACTACGAACACTGAAGCTTTCTTT.

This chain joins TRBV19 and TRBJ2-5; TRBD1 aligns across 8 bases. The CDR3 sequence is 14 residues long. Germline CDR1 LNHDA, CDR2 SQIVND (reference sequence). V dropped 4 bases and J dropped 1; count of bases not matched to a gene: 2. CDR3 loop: CASSTGTGQETQYF. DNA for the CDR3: TGTGCCAGTAGTACCGGGACAGGCCAAGAGACCCAGTACTTC.

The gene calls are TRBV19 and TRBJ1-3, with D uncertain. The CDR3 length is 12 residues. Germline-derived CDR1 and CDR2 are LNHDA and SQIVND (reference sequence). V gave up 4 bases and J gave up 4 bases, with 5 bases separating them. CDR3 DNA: TGTGCCAGTAGTACGCTCGGAAACACCATATATTTT. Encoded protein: CASSTLGNTIYF.

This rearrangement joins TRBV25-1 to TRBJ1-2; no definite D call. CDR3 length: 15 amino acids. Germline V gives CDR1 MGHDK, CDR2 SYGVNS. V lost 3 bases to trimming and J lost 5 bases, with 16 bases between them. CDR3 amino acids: CASSDRDNWAYGYTF. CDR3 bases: TGTGCCAGCAGTGACCGTGACAATTGGGCGTATGGCTACACCTTC.

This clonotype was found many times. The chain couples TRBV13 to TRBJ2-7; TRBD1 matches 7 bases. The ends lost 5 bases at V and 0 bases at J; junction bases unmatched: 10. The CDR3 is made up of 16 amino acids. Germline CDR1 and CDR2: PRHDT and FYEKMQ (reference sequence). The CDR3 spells CASSHKRDRSSYEQYF. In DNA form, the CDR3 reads TGTGCCAGCAGCCATAAAAGGGACAGAAGCTCCTACGAGCAGTACTTC.

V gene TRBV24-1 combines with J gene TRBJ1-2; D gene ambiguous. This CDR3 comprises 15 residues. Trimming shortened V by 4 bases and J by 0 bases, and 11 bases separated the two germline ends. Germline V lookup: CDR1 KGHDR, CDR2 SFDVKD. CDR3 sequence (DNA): TGTGCCACCAGTGACCCACACCAATCTAACTATGGCTACACCTTC. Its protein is CATSDPHQSNYGYTF.

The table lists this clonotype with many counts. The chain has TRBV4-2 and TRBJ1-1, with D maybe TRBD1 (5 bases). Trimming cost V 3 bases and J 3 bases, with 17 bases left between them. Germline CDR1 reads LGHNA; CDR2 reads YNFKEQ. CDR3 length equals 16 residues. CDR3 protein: CASSQGPRTYDTEAFF. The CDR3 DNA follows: TGTGCCAGCAGCCAGGGGCCCAGGACGTATGACACTGAAGCTTTCTTT.

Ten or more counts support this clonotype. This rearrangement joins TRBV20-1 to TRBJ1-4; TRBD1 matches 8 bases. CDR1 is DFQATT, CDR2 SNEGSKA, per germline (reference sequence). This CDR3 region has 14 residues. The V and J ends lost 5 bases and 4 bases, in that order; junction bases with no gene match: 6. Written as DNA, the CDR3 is TGCAGTGCTTCGTGGACAGGGATTAATGAAAAACTGTTTTTT. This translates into CSASWTGINEKLFF.

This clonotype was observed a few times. The CDR3 region has the DNA TGTGCCACCAGTGATGTTCCGAAGGGTGCGCAAGAGACCCAGTACTTC. It is translated as CATSDVPKGAQETQYF. J is TRBJ2-5 and V is TRBV24-1; D not certain. Looked up from germline, CDR1 is KGHDR and CDR2 is SFDVKD. The V end was cut by 3 bases, the J end by 2 bases, with 15 bases between. CDR3 length equals 16 residues.

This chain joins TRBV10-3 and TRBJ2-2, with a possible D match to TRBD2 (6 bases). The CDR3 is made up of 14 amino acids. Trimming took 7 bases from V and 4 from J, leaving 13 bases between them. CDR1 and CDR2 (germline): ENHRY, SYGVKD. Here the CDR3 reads CAINPGGATGELFF. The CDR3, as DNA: TGTGCCATCAATCCCGGCGGGGCCACCGGGGAGCTGTTTTTT.

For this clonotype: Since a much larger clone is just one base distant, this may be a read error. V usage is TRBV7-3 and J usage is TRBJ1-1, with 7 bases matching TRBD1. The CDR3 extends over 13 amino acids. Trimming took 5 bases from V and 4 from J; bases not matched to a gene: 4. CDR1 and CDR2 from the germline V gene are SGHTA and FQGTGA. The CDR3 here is CASSTTGSTEAFF. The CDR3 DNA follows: TGTGCCAGCAGCACGACAGGGAGCACTGAAGCTTTCTTT. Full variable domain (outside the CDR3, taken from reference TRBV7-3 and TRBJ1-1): GAGVSQTPSNKVTEKGKYVELRCDPISGHTALYWYRQSLGQGPEFLIYFQGTGAADDSGLPNDRFFAVRPEGSVSTLKIQRTERGDSAVYLCASSTTGSTEAFFGQGTRLTVV.

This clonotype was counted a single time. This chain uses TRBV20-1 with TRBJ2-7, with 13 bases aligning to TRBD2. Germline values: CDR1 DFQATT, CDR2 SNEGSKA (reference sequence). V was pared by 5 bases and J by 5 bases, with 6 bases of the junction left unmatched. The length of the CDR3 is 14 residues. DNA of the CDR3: TGCAGTGCTTCCCGGACTAGCGGGAGCCACGAGCAGTACTTC. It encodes CSASRTSGSHEQYF.

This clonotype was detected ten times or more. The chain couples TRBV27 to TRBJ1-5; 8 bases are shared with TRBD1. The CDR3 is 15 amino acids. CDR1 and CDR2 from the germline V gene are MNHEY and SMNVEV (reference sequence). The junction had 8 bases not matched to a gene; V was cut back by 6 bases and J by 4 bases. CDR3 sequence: CASSLGTGKNQPQHF. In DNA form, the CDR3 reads TGTGCCAGCAGCCTAGGGACAGGCAAAAATCAGCCCCAGCATTTT.